This T cell receptor (beta chain) derives from a study of T cell responses to AZD1222 COVID-19 vaccine. The CDR3 sequence is 12 residues long. Germline-derived CDR1 and CDR2 are MNHEY and SVGAGI. Notes on the study in general: Most donors were white British and more were female, and clonal diversity was possibly underestimated. Spike-specific TCR breadth rose after two AZD1222 doses, and depth rose as well.

With respect to this clone: Its antigen is unknown. An end of the junction does not agree with germline; a read error may underlie this.

Repertoires were generated with immunoSEQ multiplex PCR, while TCRdb's copy carries only in-frame clones and drops some. The repertoire holds 120,000 or so clones, with roughly 90% as singletons. This specimen was peripheral blood, taken on day 0 of MenACWY control vaccination. The receptor comes from an adult in good health. The V gene is TRBV6-5, the J gene TRBJ2-5; 8 positions agree with TRBD2. The CDR3 here is CAIREGQGTQYF. In DNA, the CDR3 is TGTGCCATTCGGGAGGGCCAAGGGACCCAGTACTTC.